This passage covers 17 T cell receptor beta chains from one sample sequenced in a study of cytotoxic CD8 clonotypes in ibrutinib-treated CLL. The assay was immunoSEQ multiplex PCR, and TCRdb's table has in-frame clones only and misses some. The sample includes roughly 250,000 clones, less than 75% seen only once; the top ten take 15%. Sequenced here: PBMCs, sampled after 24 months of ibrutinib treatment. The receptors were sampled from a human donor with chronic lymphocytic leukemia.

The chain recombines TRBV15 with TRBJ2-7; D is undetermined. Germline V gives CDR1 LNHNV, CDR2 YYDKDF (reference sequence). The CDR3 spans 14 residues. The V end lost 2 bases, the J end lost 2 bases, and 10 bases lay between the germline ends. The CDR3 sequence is CATSRQDGTYEQYF. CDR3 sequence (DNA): TGTGCCACCAGCAGACAGGACGGCACCTACGAGCAGTACTTC.

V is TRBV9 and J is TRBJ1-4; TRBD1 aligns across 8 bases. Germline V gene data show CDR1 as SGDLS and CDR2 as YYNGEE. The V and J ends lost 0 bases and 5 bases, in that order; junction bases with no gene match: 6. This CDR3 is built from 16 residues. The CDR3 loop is CASSVGRDRKNEKLFF. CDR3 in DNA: TGTGCCAGCAGCGTAGGAAGGGACAGGAAGAATGAAAAACTGTTTTTT.

This CDR3 is CASSLLGGNNQPQHF. The CDR3 DNA is TGTGCCAGCAGCTTGTTGGGGGGAAACAATCAGCCCCAGCATTTT. This chain connects TRBV5-5 to TRBJ1-5; perhaps TRBD1 as D (5 bases). Germline loops: CDR1 SGHKS, CDR2 YYEKEE (reference sequence). The CDR3 spans 15 residues. V lost 1 base, J lost 3 bases, and 11 bases lay in between.

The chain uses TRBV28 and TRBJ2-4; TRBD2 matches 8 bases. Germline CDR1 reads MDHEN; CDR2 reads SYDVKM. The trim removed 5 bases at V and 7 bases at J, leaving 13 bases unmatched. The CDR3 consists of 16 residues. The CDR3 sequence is CASSPHPKTSGNIQYF. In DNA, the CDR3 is TGTGCCAGCAGTCCGCACCCCAAAACTAGCGGTAACATTCAGTACTTC.

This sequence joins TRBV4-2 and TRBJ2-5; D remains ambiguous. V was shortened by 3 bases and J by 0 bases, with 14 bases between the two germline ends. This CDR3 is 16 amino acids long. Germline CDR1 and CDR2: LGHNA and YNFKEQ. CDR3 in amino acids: CASSQGSGGHQETQYF. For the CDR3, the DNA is TGTGCCAGCAGCCAGGGGTCGGGCGGCCACCAAGAGACCCAGTACTTC.

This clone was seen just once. CDR3 in amino acids: CASSYSAAYYGYTF. As DNA, the CDR3 is TGTGCCAGCAGTTACTCAGCAGCGTACTATGGCTACACCTTC. The chain is built from TRBV6-5 and TRBJ1-2; D is unresolved. The CDR3 runs to 14 residues. Deletions cut 0 bases from V and 3 bases from J, with 8 bases between. Germline assignment: CDR1 MNHEY and CDR2 SVGAGI.

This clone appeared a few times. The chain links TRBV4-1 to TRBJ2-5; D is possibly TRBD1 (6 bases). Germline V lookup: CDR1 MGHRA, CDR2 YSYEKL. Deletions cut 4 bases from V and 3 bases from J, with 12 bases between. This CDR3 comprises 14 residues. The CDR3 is CASSPGTRKETQYF. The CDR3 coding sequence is TGCGCCAGCAGCCCGGGGACACGTAAAGAGACCCAGTACTTC.

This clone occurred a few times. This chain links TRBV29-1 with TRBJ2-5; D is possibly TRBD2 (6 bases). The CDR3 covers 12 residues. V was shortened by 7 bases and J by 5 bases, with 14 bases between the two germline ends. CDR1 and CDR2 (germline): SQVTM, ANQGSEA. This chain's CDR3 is CSATPGVETQYF. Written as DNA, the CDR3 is TGCAGCGCCACTCCGGGGGTCGAGACCCAGTACTTC.

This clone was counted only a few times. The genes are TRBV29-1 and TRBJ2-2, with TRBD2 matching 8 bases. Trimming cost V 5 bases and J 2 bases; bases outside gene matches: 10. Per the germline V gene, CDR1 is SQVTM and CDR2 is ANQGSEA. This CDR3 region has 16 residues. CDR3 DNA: TGCAGCGTTCTGGTTAGCGGGATTCCTAACACCGGGGAGCTGTTTTTT. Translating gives CSVLVSGIPNTGELFF.

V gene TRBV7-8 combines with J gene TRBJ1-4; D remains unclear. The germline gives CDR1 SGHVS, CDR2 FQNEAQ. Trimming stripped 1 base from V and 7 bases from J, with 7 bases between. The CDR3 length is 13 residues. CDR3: CASSLGTVEKLFF. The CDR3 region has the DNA TGTGCCAGCAGCTTAGGAACGGTTGAAAAACTGTTTTTT.

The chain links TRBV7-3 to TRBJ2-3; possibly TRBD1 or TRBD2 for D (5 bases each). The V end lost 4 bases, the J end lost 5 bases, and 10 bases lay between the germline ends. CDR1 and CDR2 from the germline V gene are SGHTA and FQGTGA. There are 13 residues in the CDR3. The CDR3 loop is CASSSAGRDTQYF. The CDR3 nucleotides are TGTGCCAGCAGCTCCGCAGGGAGAGATACGCAGTATTTT.

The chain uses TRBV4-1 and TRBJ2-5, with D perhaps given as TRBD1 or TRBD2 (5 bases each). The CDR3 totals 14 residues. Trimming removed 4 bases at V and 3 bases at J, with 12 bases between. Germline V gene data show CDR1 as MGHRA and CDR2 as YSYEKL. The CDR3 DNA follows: TGCGCCAGCAGCCTTGGGGGAAGGGAAGAGACCCAGTACTTC. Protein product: CASSLGGREETQYF.

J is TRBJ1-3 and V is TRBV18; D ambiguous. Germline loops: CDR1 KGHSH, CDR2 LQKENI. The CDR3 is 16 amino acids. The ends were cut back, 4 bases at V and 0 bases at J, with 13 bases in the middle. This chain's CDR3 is CASSLSGGYSGNTIYF. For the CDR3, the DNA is TGTGCCAGCTCACTTAGTGGAGGCTACTCTGGAAACACCATATATTTT. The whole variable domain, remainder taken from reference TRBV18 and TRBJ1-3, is NAGVMQNPRHLVRRRGQEARLRCSPMKGHSHVYWYRQLPEEGLKFMVYLQKENIIDESGMPKERFSAEFPKEGPSILRIQQVVRGDSAAYFCASSLSGGYSGNTIYFGEGSWLTVV.

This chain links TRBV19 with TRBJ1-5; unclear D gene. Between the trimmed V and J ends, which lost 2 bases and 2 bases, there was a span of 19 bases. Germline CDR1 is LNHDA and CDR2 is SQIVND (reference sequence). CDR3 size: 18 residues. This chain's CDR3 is CASSILGNYLRGNQPQHF. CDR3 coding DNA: TGTGCCAGTAGTATATTGGGGAATTACCTTAGGGGCAATCAGCCCCAGCATTTT.

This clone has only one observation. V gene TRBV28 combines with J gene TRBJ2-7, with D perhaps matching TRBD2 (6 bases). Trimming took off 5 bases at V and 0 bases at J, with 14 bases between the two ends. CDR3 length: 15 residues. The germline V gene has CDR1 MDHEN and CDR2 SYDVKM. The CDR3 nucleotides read TGTGCCAGCAGTCCCGGGTGGGAGGCCTCCTACGAGCAGTACTTC. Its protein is CASSPGWEASYEQYF.

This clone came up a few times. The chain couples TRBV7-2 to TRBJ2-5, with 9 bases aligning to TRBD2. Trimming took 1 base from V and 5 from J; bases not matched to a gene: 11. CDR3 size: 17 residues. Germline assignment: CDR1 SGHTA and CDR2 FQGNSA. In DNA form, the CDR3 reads TGTGCCAGCAGCTTAGGTGGCGGGAGGGCCGTGGGTGAGACCCAGTACTTC. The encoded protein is CASSLGGGRAVGETQYF.

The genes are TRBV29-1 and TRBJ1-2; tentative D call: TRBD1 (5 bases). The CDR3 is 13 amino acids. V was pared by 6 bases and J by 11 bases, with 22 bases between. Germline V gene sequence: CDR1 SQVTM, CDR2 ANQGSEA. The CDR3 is CSVKTAGSFLYTF. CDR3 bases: TGCAGCGTCAAGACTGCAGGGTCTTTTTTGTACACCTTC. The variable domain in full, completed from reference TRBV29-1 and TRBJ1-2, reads SAVISQKPSRDICQRGTSLTIQCQVDSQVTMMFWYRQQPGQSLTLIATANQGSEATYESGFVIDKFPISRPNLTFSTLTVSNMSPEDSSIYLCSVKTAGSFLYTFGSGTRLTVV.